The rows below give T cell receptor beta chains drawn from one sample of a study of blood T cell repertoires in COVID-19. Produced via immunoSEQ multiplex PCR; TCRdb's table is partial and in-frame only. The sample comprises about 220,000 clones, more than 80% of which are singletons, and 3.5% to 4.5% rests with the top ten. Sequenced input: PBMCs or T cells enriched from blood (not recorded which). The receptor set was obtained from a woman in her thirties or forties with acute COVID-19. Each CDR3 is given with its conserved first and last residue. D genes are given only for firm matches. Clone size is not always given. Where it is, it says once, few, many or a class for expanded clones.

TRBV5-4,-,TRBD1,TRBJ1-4,CASSLGIGQGAGEKLFF,TGTGCCAGCAGCTTAGGGATCGGACAGGGGGCCGGTGAAAAACTGTTTTTT
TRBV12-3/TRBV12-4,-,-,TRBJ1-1,CASSLRGTEAFF,TGTGCCAGCAGTTTGCGAGGCACTGAAGCTTTCTTT
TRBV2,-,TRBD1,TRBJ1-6,CASSTRQGGNSPLHF,TGTGCCAGCAGCACTCGACAGGGTGGTAATTCACCCCTCCACTTT
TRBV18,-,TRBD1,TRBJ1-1,CASSPNTGGTEAFF,TGTGCCAGCTCACCGAATACAGGGGGCACTGAAGCTTTCTTT
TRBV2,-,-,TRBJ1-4,CASRRTATNEKLFF,TGTGCCAGCCGGAGGACAGCAACTAATGAAAAACTGTTTTTT
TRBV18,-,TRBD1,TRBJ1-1,CASSLDRVEAFF,TGTGCCAGCTCTCTCGACAGGGTTGAAGCTTTCTTT
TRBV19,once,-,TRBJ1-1,CASSNLRTTEAFF,TGTGCCAGTAGTAACCTAAGAACCACTGAAGCTTTCTTT
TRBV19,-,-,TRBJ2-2,CASRQITGNTGELFF,TGTGCCAGCAGGCAAATAACAGGAAACACCGGGGAGCTGTTTTTT
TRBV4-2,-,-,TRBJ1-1,CASSQGAGADTEAFF,TGTGCCAGCAGCCAAGGGGCAGGGGCGGACACTGAAGCTTTCTTT
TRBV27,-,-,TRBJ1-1,CASSLSVVPNTEAFF,TGTGCCAGCAGTTTATCTGTCGTTCCGAACACTGAAGCTTTCTTT
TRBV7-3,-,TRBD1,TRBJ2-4,CASSLSGQNIQYF,TGTGCCAGCAGCTTATCGGGACAGAACATTCAGTACTTC
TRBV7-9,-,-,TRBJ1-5,CASSLARQGGNQPQHF,TGTGCCAGCAGCTTAGCACGGCAGGGCGGCAATCAGCCCCAGCATTTT
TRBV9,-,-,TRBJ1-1,CASSVVNGEAFF,TGTGCCAGCAGCGTAGTTAACGGTGAAGCTTTCTTT
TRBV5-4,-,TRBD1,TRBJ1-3,CASSLGGVAGNTIYF,TGTGCCAGCAGCCTAGGGGGCGTTGCCGGAAACACCATATATTTT
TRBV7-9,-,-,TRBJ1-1,CASSDRTDADAEAFF,TGTGCCAGCAGCGACAGGACGGATGCGGACGCTGAAGCTTTCTTT
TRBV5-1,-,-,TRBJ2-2,CASSLVPINTGELFF,TGCGCCAGCAGCTTGGTACCTATAAACACCGGGGAGCTGTTTTTT
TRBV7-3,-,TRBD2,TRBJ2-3,CASSLLAGGTDTQYF,TGTGCCAGCAGCTTGCTAGCGGGGGGGACGGATACGCAGTATTTT
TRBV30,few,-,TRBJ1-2,CAWRGGRLTF,TGTGCCTGGAGGGGGGGACGTCTGACCTTC
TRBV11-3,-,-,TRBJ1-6,CASSSSGPFGNSPLHF,TGTGCCAGCAGCTCAAGTGGCCCCTTCGGGAATTCACCCCTCCACTTT
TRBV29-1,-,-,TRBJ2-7,CSARLGGEQYF,TGCAGCGCCCGGCTAGGGGGCGAGCAGTACTTC
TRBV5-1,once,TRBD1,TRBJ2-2,CASSFPGTGDTGELFF,TGCGCCAGCAGCTTCCCCGGGACAGGGGACACCGGGGAGCTGTTTTTT
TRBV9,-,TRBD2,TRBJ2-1,CASSVVGPGTSGGIYNEQFF,TGTGCCAGCAGCGTAGTAGGGCCCGGGACTAGCGGGGGGATCTACAATGAGCAGTTCTTC
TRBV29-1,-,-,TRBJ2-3,CSVAKGGSTDTQYF,TGCAGCGTTGCCAAAGGAGGGAGCACAGATACGCAGTATTTT
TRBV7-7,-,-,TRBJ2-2,CASSLRQNTGELFF,TGTGCTAGCAGCTTAAGACAGAACACCGGGGAGCTGTTTTTT